The sample holds one count of the clone carrying this TCR beta chain. The V gene's germline CDR1 is SQVTM and CDR2 ANQGSEA. This CDR3 has 13 amino acids. V lost 7 bases to trimming and J lost 3 bases; unmatched junction nucleotides: 8. The data stem from a study of CD8 T cells in Susac syndrome. Reverse transcription of roughly 0.45 to 1 ug RNA was performed with random hexamers. TCR beta CDR3 was amplified by immunoSEQ covering 54 Vbeta and 13 Jbeta. In TCRdb, the immunoSEQ multiplex PCR reads were re-called with MiXCR into one record per CDR3 protein. The table lists around 130,000 distinct CDR3 sequences, more than 75% of them singletons. Those who served as multiple sclerosis controls were treatment-naive patients with stable or active relapsing-remitting disease.

The TCR was taken from a human donor with multiple sclerosis. V gene TRBV29-1 combines with J gene TRBJ2-5, with 7 bases that match TRBD2. The sample consisted of CD8+ T cells from PBMCs. The DNA for the CDR3 is TGCAGCGGCCAAGCGGGGTTTGAAGAGACCCAGTACTTC. As protein: CSGQAGFEETQYF.